These 27 T cell receptor beta chains were all obtained from the same sample, sequenced in a study of blood T cell repertoires in COVID-19. TCRdb's copy holds only in-frame clones and misses some; the assay was immunoSEQ multiplex PCR. The data hold fewer than 150,000 clones, with around three quarters observed a single time. The sample was peripheral blood. The receptors were sampled from a human donor in a cohort sampled during active COVID-19.

V gene TRBV11-2 combines with J gene TRBJ2-7; 9 bases are shared with TRBD2. This CDR3 is built from 15 residues. The V segment lost 4 bases and the J segment 3 bases; nucleotides outside the gene matches: 7. Germline assignment: CDR1 SGHAT and CDR2 FQNNGV. The CDR3 protein is CASSSISGGFYEQYF. The CDR3 coding sequence is TGTGCCAGCAGCTCGATTAGCGGGGGCTTCTACGAGCAGTACTTC. The complete variable domain, with remaining parts taken from reference TRBV11-2 and TRBJ2-7, reads EAGVAQSPRYKIIEKRQSVAFWCNPISGHATLYWYQQILGQGPKLLIQFQNNGVVDDSQLPKDRFSAERLKGVDSTLKIQPAKLEDSAVYLCASSSISGGFYEQYFGPGTRLTVT.

In its sample, this clone was seen a few times. The chain is built from TRBV18 and TRBJ1-6, with TRBD1 matching 10 bases. The germline CDR1 and CDR2 sequences are KGHSH and LQKENI. This CDR3 is built from 17 residues. Losses at the gene ends were 5 bases for V and 2 bases for J; bases not matched to a gene: 6. The CDR3 DNA follows: TGTGCCAGCTCAGTCGGGACAGGGGCCACCTATAATTCACCCCTCCACTTT. Amino acids: CASSVGTGATYNSPLHF.

This clone was seen a single time. The J gene is TRBJ1-1, the V gene TRBV6-6, with D possibly TRBD1 on 6 matching bases. The CDR3 covers 11 residues. CDR1 MNHNY and CDR2 SVGAGI come from the germline V gene (reference sequence). Trimming pared 6 bases from V and 8 bases from J, leaving 10 bases between. The CDR3 reads CASRDRMEAFF. In DNA, the CDR3 is TGTGCCAGCAGGGACAGAATGGAAGCTTTCTTT.

The chain joins TRBV4-2 to TRBJ2-5; 13 nucleotides align to TRBD2. V was clipped by 1 base and J by 1 base; unmatched bases: 12. This CDR3 comprises 20 residues. Germline V gene sequence: CDR1 LGHNA, CDR2 YNFKEQ. CDR3 sequence reads: CASSQGSWTSGGLFQETQYF. The CDR3 DNA reads TGTGCCAGCAGCCAAGGGTCATGGACTAGCGGGGGTCTATTCCAAGAGACCCAGTACTTC.

The chain has TRBV19 and TRBJ1-2; 7 bases align to TRBD1. This CDR3 contains 14 residues. V lost 7 bases, J lost 1 base, and 6 bases stayed unmatched. Per germline, CDR1 LNHDA and CDR2 SQIVND (reference sequence). The chain's CDR3 is CASTPTGFNYGYTF. CDR3 nucleotide sequence: TGTGCCAGTACTCCGACAGGGTTTAACTATGGCTACACCTTC.

The V call is TRBV30, the J call TRBJ1-5, with D perhaps TRBD1 (5 bases). Germline V CDR1 and CDR2: GTSNPN, SVGIG (reference sequence). V lost 3 bases, J lost 3 bases, and 9 bases lay in between. The CDR3 extends over 13 amino acids. Here the CDR3 DNA reads TGTGCCTGGAGGACGGGGGTCAATCAGCCCCAGCATTTT. Its protein is CAWRTGVNQPQHF.

V is TRBV3-1 (or the pseudogene TRBV3-2) and J is TRBJ1-2, with 8 bases lining up with TRBD1. In germline, CDR1 is LGHDT, CDR2 YNNKEL (reference sequence). This CDR3 region has 14 residues. V trimming: 4 bases; J trimming: 8 bases; junction bases outside the gene matches: 9. CDR3 DNA: TGTGCCAGCAGCCCGCTGACAGGGGATAGGGGCTACACCTTC. This gives the protein CASSPLTGDRGYTF.

This clone has more than one count but fewer than ten. CDR3 in amino acids: CAWSQRSLTLYEQYF. The CDR3 DNA sequence: TGTGCCTGGAGTCAGAGGAGCCTTACCCTTTACGAGCAGTACTTC. The chain joins TRBV30 to TRBJ2-7, with unresolved D. The germline CDR1 and CDR2 sequences are GTSNPN and SVGIG (reference sequence). The CDR3 has 15 amino acids. V lost 2 bases, J lost 4 bases, and 18 bases lay in between. The full variable domain, in which reference TRBV30 and TRBJ2-7 provide the parts outside the CDR3, is SQTIHQWPATLVQPVGSPLSLECTVEGTSNPNLYWYRQAAGRGLQLLFYSVGIGQISSEVPQNLSASRPQDRQFILSSKKLLLSDSGFYLCAWSQRSLTLYEQYFGPGTRLTVT.

V gene TRBV7-8 combines with J gene TRBJ2-1, with D perhaps matching TRBD2 (7 bases). V lost 5 bases and J lost 3, with 14 bases in between. The CDR3 is 15 amino acids. CDR1 and CDR2 from the germline V gene are SGHVS and FQNEAQ. CDR3 sequence reads: CASSPWGGDYNEQFF. The CDR3 coding sequence is TGTGCCAGCAGCCCCTGGGGGGGCGACTACAATGAGCAGTTCTTC.

This clone came up many times. The genes are TRBV6-5 and TRBJ2-7, with TRBD2 matching over 11 bases. CDR1 and CDR2 (germline): MNHEY, SVGAGI. This CDR3 is built from 15 residues. Germline trimming cut 7 bases from V and 2 bases from J; bases unmatched to any gene: 7. CDR3 in DNA: TGTGCCAGCACTTCGGCTAGCGGGGGGACCTACGAGCAGTACTTC. Residues: CASTSASGGTYEQYF.

V gene TRBV3-1 (or the pseudogene TRBV3-2) combines with J gene TRBJ2-7; 11 bases match TRBD2. V lost 0 bases to trimming and J lost 0 bases; unmatched junction nucleotides: 13. The CDR3 runs 20 residues. Germline lookup yields CDR1 LGHDT and CDR2 YNNKEL (reference sequence). CDR3 protein: CASSQDQWLAGGRSSYEQYF. The CDR3 nucleotides are TGTGCCAGCAGCCAAGATCAGTGGCTAGCGGGGGGCCGATCCTCCTACGAGCAGTACTTC.

CDR3 sequence (DNA): TGTGCCAGCAGTTTAGGGGGAGGGGGGCAGCCCCAGCATTTT. Its translation is CASSLGGGGQPQHF. The chain uses TRBV28 and TRBJ1-5; D is perhaps TRBD1 (6 bases). The CDR3 contains 14 residues. Germline V gives CDR1 MDHEN, CDR2 SYDVKM. The V gene lost 2 bases and the J gene lost 7 bases, with 12 bases spanning the gap.

This sequence joins TRBV6-2 or TRBV6-3 and TRBJ1-2; tentative D call: TRBD1 (5 bases). The V and J ends lost 0 bases and 4 bases respectively, with 12 bases between them. This CDR3 is 15 amino acids long. The germline CDR1 and CDR2 sequences are MNHEY and SVGEGT. The CDR3 nucleotides are TGTGCCAGCAGTTACTCGACAGAGCACATCTATGGCTACACCTTC. Translated, it gives CASSYSTEHIYGYTF.

The V and J genes are TRBV4-1 and TRBJ1-2; 7 nucleotides agree with TRBD1. Germline CDR1 is MGHRA and CDR2 is YSYEKL. This CDR3 region has 15 residues. V shed 4 bases and J 3 bases; nucleotides not matched to a gene: 8. The DNA of the CDR3 is TGCGCCAGCAGCCTAGAAACAGGGGCTTACTATGGCTACACCTTC. This sequence encodes CASSLETGAYYGYTF.

The chain couples TRBV6-5 to TRBJ1-3; weak D call: TRBD1 (6 bases). Trimming left V 6 bases short and J 0 bases short, with 12 bases between. Germline values: CDR1 MNHEY, CDR2 SVGAGI. The CDR3 has 15 amino acids. As DNA, the CDR3 is TGTGCCAGCAGATCAGACAGGATCTCTGGAAACACCATATATTTT. Translating gives CASRSDRISGNTIYF.

This sequence joins TRBV6-6 and TRBJ2-3, with TRBD2 matching over 10 bases. The CDR3 has 16 residues. V shed 5 bases and J 2 bases; nucleotides not matched to a gene: 7. Germline V gene lookup returns CDR1 MNHNY and CDR2 SVGAGI (reference sequence). CDR3 coding DNA: TGTGCCAGCAGTGCTCTTAGCGGGGGGAACACAGATACGCAGTATTTT. Protein sequence: CASSALSGGNTDTQYF.

This chain connects TRBV28 to TRBJ2-5, with D tentatively TRBD2 (5 bases). V was cut by 3 bases and J by 6 bases, with 8 bases left in between. This CDR3 is built from 12 residues. Germline V gene sequence: CDR1 MDHEN, CDR2 SYDVKM. The CDR3 loop reads CASSFPGKTQYF. The CDR3 nucleotides read TGTGCCAGCAGTTTCCCGGGAAAGACCCAGTACTTC.

The chain links TRBV7-9 to TRBJ2-1, with TRBD1 identical over 8 bases. With 5 bases clipped from V and 7 bases from J, the junction kept 10 bases outside the gene matches. CDR1 is SEHNR, CDR2 FQNEAQ, per germline (reference sequence). CDR3 length: 15 amino acids. In nucleotides, the CDR3 is TGTGCCAGCAGCCCGGACAGGGTGTTCCGGAATGAGCAGTTCTTC. Translating gives CASSPDRVFRNEQFF.

The chain joins TRBV9 to TRBJ1-1, with a tentative D call TRBD1 (6 bases). This CDR3 is built from 14 residues. The germline V and J ends were trimmed by 0 bases and 1 base, with 7 bases remaining between them. Germline V CDR1 and CDR2: SGDLS, YYNGEE. The CDR3 nucleotides are TGTGCCAGCAGCGTAGAGGGACAGAACACTGAAGCTTTCTTT. This sequence encodes CASSVEGQNTEAFF.

The chain joins TRBV21-1 to TRBJ1-5; the listed D gene, TRBD1, was not tested against the DNA. TRBV21-1 is marked as a pseudogene. This CDR3 spans 17 amino acids. The CDR3 reads CASSKATGDWSNQPQHF. The DNA for the CDR3 is TGTGCCAGCAGCAAAGCTACAGGGGATTGGAGCAATCAGCCCCAGCATTTT.

This chain connects TRBV13 to TRBJ1-2; 8 nucleotides agree with TRBD1. The CDR3 sequence is 16 residues long. In germline, CDR1 is PRHDT, CDR2 FYEKMQ (reference sequence). Trimming removed 0 bases from V and 0 bases from J; junction bases left unmatched: 3. CDR3 loop: CASSLGTGVTNYGYTF. The CDR3 nucleotides are TGTGCCAGCAGCTTAGGGACAGGGGTGACTAACTATGGCTACACCTTC.

The V call is TRBV28, the J call TRBJ2-1, with D unclear. Trimming took off 7 bases at V and 6 bases at J, with 16 bases between the two ends. This CDR3 has 14 amino acids. Germline V CDR1 and CDR2: MDHEN, SYDVKM. DNA of the CDR3: TGTGCCAGCATTGAGGCGACGGCCATCAATGAGCAGTTCTTC. This codes for CASIEATAINEQFF.

This clone occurred a few times. The CDR3 is CASSLGPQALHF. The CDR3 coding sequence is TGTGCCAGCAGCTTAGGACCCCAGGCCCTCCACTTT. This sequence joins TRBV7-2 and TRBJ1-6, with D hard to call. Germline CDR1 reads SGHTA; CDR2 reads FQGNSA. The CDR3 runs to 12 residues. V was pared by 1 base and J by 14 bases, with 9 bases between.

The chain employs TRBV6-5 and TRBJ2-6; D gene ambiguous. CDR3 length: 15 amino acids. The V gene's germline CDR1 is MNHEY and CDR2 SVGAGI. Between the trimmed V and J ends, which lost 6 bases and 0 bases, there was a span of 9 bases. The CDR3 protein is CASSLRVSGANVLTF. CDR3 nucleotides: TGTGCCAGCAGCCTACGGGTCTCTGGGGCCAACGTCCTGACTTTC.

The chain couples TRBV6-2 or TRBV6-3 to TRBJ2-5; 7 nucleotides align to TRBD1. The junction had 7 bases not matched to a gene; V was cut back by 5 bases and J by 4 bases. Germline assignment: CDR1 MNHEY and CDR2 SVGEGT. The CDR3 sequence is 14 residues long. CDR3 residues: CASSAHRGRETQYF. DNA of the CDR3: TGTGCCAGCAGTGCGCACAGGGGAAGAGAGACCCAGTACTTC.

This clone has more than one count but fewer than ten. The chain uses TRBV25-1 and TRBJ1-2; the match to TRBD1 covers 9 bases. The V gene end was trimmed by 7 bases and the J gene end by 5 bases; junction bases not matched to a gene: 8. Germline V lookup: CDR1 MGHDK, CDR2 SYGVNS. This CDR3 contains 14 residues. The CDR3 DNA sequence: TGTGCCAGCACAAACACGGGACAGGGATATGGCTACACCTTC. It is translated as CASTNTGQGYGYTF.

This clone occurred a few times. The V gene is TRBV5-1, the J gene TRBJ1-1; 7 bases are a match to TRBD1. The CDR3 is made up of 13 amino acids. The V segment lost 4 bases and the J segment 7 bases; nucleotides outside the gene matches: 7. Germline V gene lookup returns CDR1 SGHRS and CDR2 YFSETQ. The CDR3 loop is CASSLGQNLEAFF. The CDR3, as DNA: TGCGCCAGCAGCCTGGGACAGAACCTTGAAGCTTTCTTT. The variable domain in full, with the rest retrieved from reference TRBV5-1 and TRBJ1-1, is KAGVTQTPRYLIKTRGQQVTLSCSPISGHRSVSWYQQTPGQGLQFLFEYFSETQRNKGNFPGRFSGRQFSNSRSEMNVSTLELGDSALYLCASSLGQNLEAFFGQGTRLTVV.